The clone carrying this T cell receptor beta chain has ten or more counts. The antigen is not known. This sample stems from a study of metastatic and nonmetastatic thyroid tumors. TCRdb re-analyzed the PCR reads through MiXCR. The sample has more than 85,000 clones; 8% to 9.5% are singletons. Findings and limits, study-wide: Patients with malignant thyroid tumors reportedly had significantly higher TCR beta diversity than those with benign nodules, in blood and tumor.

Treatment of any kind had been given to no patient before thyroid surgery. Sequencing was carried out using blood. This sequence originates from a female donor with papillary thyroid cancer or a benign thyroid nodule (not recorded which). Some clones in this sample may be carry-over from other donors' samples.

Here the CDR3 DNA reads TGTGCCAGCAGCCAGGATAGCGGGGGGGCTAATGAGCAGTTCTTC. This encodes CASSQDSGGANEQFF. The chain couples TRBV4-2 to TRBJ2-1; TRBD2 aligns across 11 bases. V lost 3 bases and J lost 7; bases outside the gene matches: 5. This CDR3 has 15 residues. Germline values: CDR1 LGHNA, CDR2 YNFKEQ.